This TCR beta chain is from a study of blood T cell repertoires in COVID-19. Study overall: The United States, Italy and Spain supplied acute and convalescent COVID-19 samples. T cells, B-cell-depleted T cells, or PBMCs supplied cDNA or gDNA.

Germline lookup yields CDR1 SGHRS and CDR2 YFSETQ. The CDR3 runs to 15 residues. Unmatched junction bases numbered 8, after V lost 4 bases and J lost 6 bases. As processed by the authors: Nucleated cell number was recorded as an estimate derived from reference gene primer amplification. Generated by immunoSEQ multiplex PCR, the TCRdb table keeps only in-frame clones and is missing some. V and J calls and clone size are those listed in that table; D and trimming were worked out from the DNA. The profile shows about 190,000 clones, around 80% of them singletons. The clonotype comes from an elderly woman with active or convalescent COVID-19. This chain links TRBV5-1 with TRBJ2-3; the match to TRBD1 covers 10 bases. Sample: peripheral blood. The CDR3 region is CASSRQGASVDTQYF. The CDR3 DNA is TGCGCCAGCAGCAGACAGGGGGCGTCAGTGGATACGCAGTATTTT.